The next 32 T cell receptor beta chains were all read from a single sample in a study of type 1 and type 2 diabetes patients. PCR was run on genomic DNA. A primer set of 30 forward and 13 reverse primers amplified the CDR3. Via MiXCR, TCRdb re-called the multiplex PCR reads, giving one row per CDR3 protein. The sample yields 250,000 or so distinct CDR3 sequences, 45% to 60% seen once. Sequencing used peripheral blood mononuclear cells (PBMCs). The receptors shown here come from a man aged 18 to 30 with type 2 diabetes.

This clonotype was counted a single time. The J gene is TRBJ2-5, the V gene TRBV19, with D unresolved. Germline V gene sequence: CDR1 LNHDA, CDR2 SQIVND (reference sequence). V was trimmed by 7 bases and J by 4 bases, leaving 13 bases between them. This CDR3 has 13 residues. The CDR3 here is CASNIYIRETQYF. In DNA, the CDR3 is TGTGCCAGTAATATTTATATACGAGAGACCCAGTACTTC. Full variable domain (missing parts from reference TRBV19 and TRBJ2-5): DGGITQSPKYLFRKEGQNVTLSCEQNLNHDAMYWYRQDPGQGLRLIYYSQIVNDFQKGDIAEGYSVSREKKESFPLTVTSAQKNPTAFYLCASNIYIRETQYFGPGTRLLVL.

Remarks on this clonotype: This may be a read error: a much more frequent sequence differs by one nucleotide. This chain uses TRBV2 with TRBJ2-7; D possibly uses TRBD1 or TRBD2 (5 bases each). Trimming removed 4 bases from V and 0 bases from J, with 7 bases in between. From germline, CDR1 is SNHLY and CDR2 FYNNEI. The CDR3 runs 13 residues. The CDR3 nucleotides are TGTGCCAGCAGTGGGGACGGCTCCTACGAGCAGTACTTC. Protein: CASSGDGSYEQYF.

The chain joins TRBV7-2 to TRBJ1-2; the D gene is possibly TRBD1 (5 bases). This CDR3 contains 13 residues. The V end lost 5 bases, the J end lost 5 bases, and 12 bases lay between the germline ends. Germline CDR1 and CDR2: SGHTA and FQGNSA. In DNA, the CDR3 is TGTGCCAGCAGCCGGACAAGCGATTATGGCTACACCTTC. Residues: CASSRTSDYGYTF.

The chain has TRBV19 and TRBJ1-1, with D unclear. The CDR3 contains 13 residues. Germline CDR1 is LNHDA and CDR2 is SQIVND (reference sequence). V shed 7 bases and J shed 2 bases, with 11 bases lying between them. CDR3 region: CASTHRLNTEAFF. The CDR3 nucleotides are TGTGCCAGTACCCACAGACTTAACACTGAAGCTTTCTTT.

The genes are TRBV24-1 and TRBJ2-2; TRBD2 matches at 7 bases. The germline CDR1 and CDR2 sequences are KGHDR and SFDVKD. The CDR3 spans 16 residues. J gave up 4 bases and V 2 bases, and 6 bases lay outside the gene matches. Written as DNA, the CDR3 is TGTGCCACCAGTGATTCGGGGGGAGAGGGCACCGGGGAGCTGTTTTTT. The encoded protein is CATSDSGGEGTGELFF.

Many counts were recorded for this clonotype. The chain recombines TRBV10-1 with TRBJ2-3; D gene unclear. The CDR3 length is 11 residues. Trimming took 4 bases from V and 6 from J, leaving 5 bases between them. Germline CDR1 and CDR2: WNHNN and SYGVQD (reference sequence). In nucleotides, the CDR3 is TGCGCCAGCAGTGGCGCGGATACGCAGTATTTT. Its translation: CASSGADTQYF.

This sequence joins TRBV7-2 and TRBJ2-5; no firm D call. V lost 4 bases and J lost 1, with 7 bases in between. The CDR3 has 13 residues. The germline V gene has CDR1 SGHTA and CDR2 FQGNSA. In DNA form, the CDR3 reads TGTGCCAGCAGCTCCCAGGCCCAAGAGACCCAGTACTTC. Translation gives CASSSQAQETQYF.

Note on this clonotype: A read error may account for a junction end that differs from germline. J is TRBJ2-7 and V is TRBV10-1, with D unresolved. Germline V gene lookup returns CDR1 WNHNN and CDR2 SYGVQD (reference sequence). CDR3 length: 16 amino acids. The CDR3 DNA reads as TGTGCCAGCAGCCCGGGTGGAGCTGCAGTCGTCTACGAGCAGTACTTC. This translates into CASSPGGAAVVYEQYF.

V usage is TRBV6-5 and J usage is TRBJ1-2; D ambiguous. The CDR3 is made up of 16 amino acids. V was trimmed by 0 bases and J by 3 bases, leaving 14 bases between them. Germline CDR1 reads MNHEY; CDR2 reads SVGAGI. This CDR3 reads CASSYSAAVDYYGYTF. The CDR3 nucleotides are TGTGCCAGCAGTTACTCGGCAGCAGTCGATTACTATGGCTACACCTTC.

This clonotype was seen many times. V and J are TRBV15 and TRBJ1-2; TRBD1 matches at 8 bases. CDR1 is LNHNV, CDR2 YYDKDF, per germline (reference sequence). The V segment lost 2 bases and the J segment 4 bases; nucleotides outside the gene matches: 0. The CDR3 has 13 residues. The CDR3 here is CATSRQGAYGYTF. DNA of the CDR3: TGTGCCACCAGCAGACAGGGGGCCTATGGCTACACCTTC.

This rearrangement joins TRBV5-1 to TRBJ1-2; D unclear. The germline V gene has CDR1 SGHRS and CDR2 YFSETQ. Trimming removed 4 bases at V and 6 bases at J, with 16 bases between. CDR3 length: 14 amino acids. In DNA form, the CDR3 reads TGCGCCAGCAGCGTGATCACAAGGGAGCATGGCTACACCTTC. Amino acid sequence: CASSVITREHGYTF.

In its sample, this clonotype was seen a few times. Written as DNA, the CDR3 is TGTGCCAGCAGCCCCCACAGGGGCGGGGGGGCGATAGATACGCAGTATTTT. Amino acids: CASSPHRGGGAIDTQYF. This chain connects TRBV7-8 to TRBJ2-3; 9 bases align to TRBD2. Germline V gene lookup returns CDR1 SGHVS and CDR2 FQNEAQ. V lost 5 bases, J lost 5 bases, and 14 bases stayed unmatched. The CDR3 totals 17 residues. Filled out from reference TRBV7-8 and TRBJ2-3, the complete variable domain reads GAGVSQSPRYKVAKRGQDVALRCDPISGHVSLFWYQQALGQGPEFLTYFQNEAQLDKSGLPSDRFFAERPEGSVSTLKIQRTQQEDSAVYLCASSPHRGGGAIDTQYFGPGTRLTVL.

The chain combines TRBV15 with TRBJ2-7; D gene unclear. V gave up 3 bases and J gave up 7 bases, with 16 bases separating them. The CDR3 sequence is 14 residues long. Germline-derived CDR1 and CDR2 are LNHNV and YYDKDF (reference sequence). CDR3 nucleotides: TGTGCCACCAGCAGGGATGCCGGTGTAAAGGAGCAGTACTTC. It is translated as CATSRDAGVKEQYF.

This chain uses TRBV7-8 with TRBJ2-7; no clear D. The V end was cut by 3 bases, the J end by 6 bases, with 12 bases between. Per germline, CDR1 SGHVS and CDR2 FQNEAQ. There are 13 residues in the CDR3. Written as DNA, the CDR3 is TGTGCCAGCAGCTTTATAACTCCCCCCGAGCAGTACTTC. This gives the protein CASSFITPPEQYF.

This rearrangement joins TRBV28 to TRBJ1-2, with TRBD1 as a possible D gene (5 bases). The CDR3 covers 16 residues. Germline CDR1 and CDR2: MDHEN and SYDVKM. The V end lost 5 bases, the J end lost 8 bases, and 24 bases lay between the germline ends. The CDR3: CASSLGAVGSLGGYTF. CDR3 DNA: TGTGCCAGCAGTCTCGGGGCGGTGGGTAGTCTGGGAGGCTACACCTTC.

The chain recombines TRBV19 with TRBJ1-5; 9 bases map to TRBD1. CDR1 is LNHDA, CDR2 SQIVND, per germline (reference sequence). The CDR3 covers 16 residues. Trimming at V came to 3 bases and at J to 4 bases, leaving 7 bases not matched to a gene. CDR3 sequence reads: CASSMDTGTGNQPQHF. The CDR3 DNA follows: TGTGCCAGTAGTATGGACACCGGGACAGGGAATCAGCCCCAGCATTTT.

The chain combines TRBV11-2 with TRBJ1-2; D may be TRBD1 (5 bases). The V and J ends lost 4 bases and 3 bases respectively, with 18 bases between them. This CDR3 comprises 16 residues. Per the germline V gene, CDR1 is SGHAT and CDR2 is FQNNGV. The CDR3 coding sequence is TGTGCCAGCAGCTGGGGCCCCGAAAATCCGTACTATGGCTACACCTTC. Translated: CASSWGPENPYYGYTF.

This chain links TRBV7-2 with TRBJ2-1; 7 bases fit TRBD1. The V gene end was trimmed by 3 bases and the J gene end by 5 bases; junction bases not matched to a gene: 10. CDR3 length: 16 amino acids. Germline CDR1 and CDR2: SGHTA and FQGNSA. The CDR3 here is CASSFSTGTDNNEQFF. The CDR3, as DNA: TGTGCCAGCAGCTTCAGTACCGGGACAGACAACAATGAGCAGTTCTTC.

The chain joins TRBV6-1 to TRBJ2-1; D might be TRBD1 or TRBD2, each matching 5 bases. V lost 8 bases and J lost 10, with 15 bases in between. Germline CDR1 and CDR2: MNHNS and SASEGT. This CDR3 comprises 12 residues. DNA of the CDR3: TGTGCCAGCCAACCGGGACCGACAGAGCAGTTCTTC. The encoded protein is CASQPGPTEQFF.

The chain's CDR3 is CASSDMGANSPLHF. In nucleotides, the CDR3 is TGTGCCAGTAGTGACATGGGGGCTAATTCACCCCTCCACTTT. The gene calls are TRBV19 and TRBJ1-6; D is perhaps TRBD1 (6 bases). V was pared by 5 bases and J by 6 bases, with 11 bases between. Germline values: CDR1 LNHDA, CDR2 SQIVND (reference sequence). This CDR3 spans 14 amino acids.

This clonotype was picked up a small number of times. The J gene is TRBJ2-1, the V gene TRBV15; D unclear. Germline values: CDR1 LNHNV, CDR2 YYDKDF (reference sequence). The V end was cut by 0 bases, the J end by 4 bases, with 4 bases between. There are 13 residues in the CDR3. The CDR3 DNA follows: TGTGCCACCAGCAGAGAGACTTACAATGAGCAGTTCTTC. Protein sequence: CATSRETYNEQFF.

This clonotype was observed at least ten times. Written as DNA, the CDR3 is TGTGCCAGTAGTCTGGCGGAGACCCAGTACTTC. Protein product: CASSLAETQYF. The V and J genes are TRBV19 and TRBJ2-5, with D uncertain. V was trimmed by 5 bases and J by 5 bases, leaving 6 bases between them. Germline lookup yields CDR1 LNHDA and CDR2 SQIVND (reference sequence). The CDR3 is 11 amino acids.

The CDR3 region is CSALGLGYTQYF. In DNA, the CDR3 is TGCAGTGCTCTCGGCCTGGGATATACGCAGTATTTT. This chain links TRBV20-1 with TRBJ2-3, with unresolved D. The CDR3 contains 12 residues. Germline CDR1 reads DFQATT; CDR2 reads SNEGSKA (reference sequence). Between the trimmed V and J ends, which lost 5 bases and 7 bases, there was a span of 13 bases.

This clonotype has only a few counts. The rearrangement joins TRBV7-7 to TRBJ2-1; D not resolved. V shed 5 bases and J shed 2 bases, with 7 bases lying between them. This CDR3 region has 13 residues. CDR1 SSHAT and CDR2 FNYEAQ come from the germline V gene (reference sequence). CDR3 DNA sequence: TGTGCCAGCAGCCCGATCCCCTACAATGAGCAGTTCTTC. Translation gives CASSPIPYNEQFF.

V and J are TRBV27 and TRBJ1-3, with D possibly matching TRBD1 (5 bases). This CDR3 region has 16 residues. V shed 3 bases and J shed 1 base, with 13 bases lying between them. Looked up from germline, CDR1 is MNHEY and CDR2 is SMNVEV (reference sequence). The CDR3 here is CASSLGREWSGNTIYF. The CDR3 nucleotides read TGTGCCAGCAGTTTGGGCAGGGAATGGTCTGGAAACACCATATATTTT.

The count of this clonotype is one. The gene calls are TRBV11-2 and TRBJ2-2, with D possibly matching TRBD2 (5 bases). The CDR3 spans 14 residues. V gave up 1 base and J gave up 6 bases, with 9 bases separating them. Germline V gene lookup returns CDR1 SGHAT and CDR2 FQNNGV. CDR3 loop: CASSLAKRAGELFF. In DNA, the CDR3 is TGTGCCAGCAGCTTAGCGAAGAGGGCCGGGGAGCTGTTTTTT. Complete variable domain (other parts from reference TRBV11-2 and TRBJ2-2): EAGVAQSPRYKIIEKRQSVAFWCNPISGHATLYWYQQILGQGPKLLIQFQNNGVVDDSQLPKDRFSAERLKGVDSTLKIQPAKLEDSAVYLCASSLAKRAGELFFGEGSRLTVL.

This clonotype was observed a few times. This chain links TRBV9 with TRBJ2-1; 8 positions match TRBD2. The CDR3 is 16 residues long. Germline V CDR1 and CDR2: SGDLS, YYNGEE. Trimming at V came to 0 bases and at J to 4 bases, leaving 6 bases not matched to a gene. CDR3 loop: CASSVGSSGAYNEQFF. In DNA form, the CDR3 reads TGTGCCAGCAGCGTAGGGAGTAGCGGGGCTTACAATGAGCAGTTCTTC.

This clonotype was detected ten times or more. The genes are TRBV25-1 and TRBJ2-7; possibly TRBD2 for D (6 bases). The CDR3 sequence is 15 residues long. V lost 3 bases and J lost 6, with 18 bases in between. Germline-derived CDR1 and CDR2 are MGHDK and SYGVNS. CDR3 sequence (DNA): TGTGCCAGCAGTGAGGAGGCGGGGACCTATAGCGAGCAGTACTTC. Protein sequence: CASSEEAGTYSEQYF.

V gene TRBV4-1 combines with J gene TRBJ2-7; tentative D call: TRBD1 (5 bases). V was pared by 1 base and J by 6 bases, with 13 bases between. CDR1 and CDR2 (germline): MGHRA, YSYEKL. The CDR3 runs to 14 residues. The CDR3 DNA sequence: TGCGCCAGCAGCCAAGGAAGGGGAACGGGCGAGCAGTACTTC. Translated, it gives CASSQGRGTGEQYF.

The genes are TRBV5-1 and TRBJ2-7; 10 bases align to TRBD1. Per the germline V gene, CDR1 is SGHRS and CDR2 is YFSETQ. The CDR3 covers 13 residues. Trimming at V came to 3 bases and at J to 5 bases, leaving 2 bases not matched to a gene. CDR3: CASSSGQGHEQYF. DNA of the CDR3: TGCGCCAGCAGCTCGGGACAGGGGCACGAGCAGTACTTC. The full variable domain, completed using reference TRBV5-1 and TRBJ2-7, is KAGVTQTPRYLIKTRGQQVTLSCSPISGHRSVSWYQQTPGQGLQFLFEYFSETQRNKGNFPGRFSGRQFSNSRSEMNVSTLELGDSALYLCASSSGQGHEQYFGPGTRLTVT.

The chain couples TRBV7-8 to TRBJ2-5; 8 bases line up with TRBD2. J was trimmed by 1 base and V by 5 bases; bases with no gene match: 3. Germline V gene sequence: CDR1 SGHVS, CDR2 FQNEAQ. This CDR3 is built from 14 residues. For the CDR3, the DNA is TGTGCCAGCAGCAACGGACTAGCCCAAGAGACCCAGTACTTC. Its translation: CASSNGLAQETQYF.

The V gene is TRBV30, the J gene TRBJ2-6; TRBD1 matches at 7 bases. The CDR3 contains 14 residues. J gave up 6 bases and V 1 base, and 3 bases lay outside the gene matches. Germline values: CDR1 GTSNPN, CDR2 SVGIG (reference sequence). This CDR3 reads CAWSEGQQANVLTF. The CDR3 coding sequence is TGTGCCTGGAGTGAGGGACAGCAGGCCAACGTCCTGACTTTC.